The T cell receptor beta chain under discussion was sequenced for a study of shared clonotypes between healthy human individuals. Study-level results: Non-shared clonotypes displayed generation probabilities falling below those of clonotypes present in all four donors. Among several donors, roughly 5% of naive CD4 clonotypes were found in common.

CD8 cells regarded as naive lacked CD45RO, were positively chosen for CCR7, and omitted terminally differentiated effector memory CD45RA+ cells. On this clone itself: Its antigen remains unknown. Other DNA sequences of this sample code for an identical CDR3.

V lost 0 bases and J lost 8; bases outside the gene matches: 11. Germline V CDR1 and CDR2: SNHLY, FYNNEI. The length of the CDR3 is 16 residues. The test was conducted at deep level. Per the original methods: From ImmunoSEQ came sequences covering only the junction and carrying no quality scores, so filtering differed. Data came from immunoSEQ multiplex PCR; TCRdb stores just in-frame clones and leaves some out. V and J calls and clone size are copied from that table; D and trimming were computed from the DNA. The sample has more than 2 million clones; about 93% are singletons. The sequence was obtained from a man younger than 35 in good health. Some clones in this sample may be carry-over from other donors' samples. This chain connects TRBV2 to TRBJ1-2, with 8 nucleotides matching TRBD1. Material for sequencing was naive CD8+ T cells from PBMCs. The CDR3 sequence: CASSEALLDRVYGYTF. The DNA of the CDR3 is TGTGCCAGCAGTGAAGCGCTTCTGGACAGGGTCTACGGCTACACCTTC.